This T cell receptor beta chain derives from a study of vaccination effects on CD4 cells after COVID-19. Assay: immunoSEQ multiplex PCR; the TCRdb copy retains only in-frame clones and omits some. Among about 27,000 clones listed, about four fifths were seen once. In the case of this clone: Antigen unknown.

Sequencing followed a ViraFEST assay step that expanded antigen-specific CD4+ T cells with viral peptide pools. The culture ran for nine to eleven days, and then CD4+ T cells were isolated. Participants completed two doses of the BNT162b2 or mRNA-1273 vaccine. In culture with around 9.1 IU/ml IL-2 and 9 to 10 ug/ml peptides, PBMC were grown at a few million per well. The ends were cut back, 1 base at V and 8 bases at J, with 5 bases in the middle. The CDR3 spans 12 residues. CDR1 is MGHRA, CDR2 YSYEKL, per germline. V and J are TRBV4-1 and TRBJ1-4; D uncertain. The input for sequencing was CD4+ T cells from PBMCs cultured with HCoV-NL63 spike peptides, taken after COVID-19 vaccination. The TCR was taken from a human donor who received a COVID-19 vaccine. Some clones in this sample may be carry-over from other donors' samples. CDR3 DNA: TGCGCCAGCAGCCAAGTTATGGAAAAACTGTTTTTT. It yields the protein CASSQVMEKLFF.